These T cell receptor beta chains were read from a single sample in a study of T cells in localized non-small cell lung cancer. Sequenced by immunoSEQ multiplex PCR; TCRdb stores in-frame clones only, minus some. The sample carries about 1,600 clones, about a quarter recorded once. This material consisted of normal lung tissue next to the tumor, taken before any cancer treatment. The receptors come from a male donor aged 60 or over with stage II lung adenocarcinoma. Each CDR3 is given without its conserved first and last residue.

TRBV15 ATSPGLAGSGYPQETQY
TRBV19 ASSSRTGGTGELF
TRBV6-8 ASSGARGVEQY
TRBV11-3 ASSLDGLGGQANYGYT
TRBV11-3 ASSSILGGGDEQY
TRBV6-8 ASSQGPLTGDYGYT
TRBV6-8 ATLVRDRGPNQPQH
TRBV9 ASRDDRGQQY
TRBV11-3 ASSFGRGGTEAF
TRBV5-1 ASSDKQGTENTEAF